This T cell receptor (beta chain) was identified in a study of blood T cell repertoires in COVID-19. The assay was immunoSEQ multiplex PCR, and TCRdb's table has in-frame clones only and misses some. This table has about 180,000 clones, 80% to 90% appearing once. This CDR3 contains 16 residues. Germline V CDR1 and CDR2: MDHEN, SYDVKM. The V end lost 6 bases, the J end lost 0 bases, and 15 bases lay between the germline ends. The rearrangement uses TRBV28 and TRBJ2-1; weak D call: TRBD2 (6 bases). This sequence was found in a woman aged 18 to 35 who had recovered from COVID-19. The sample consisted of PBMCs or T cells enriched from blood (not recorded which). CDR3 DNA: TGTGCCAGCAGACCCCTTAGCGGAAGCTCCTACAATGAGCAGTTCTTC. This encodes CASRPLSGSSYNEQFF. Drawing the rest from reference TRBV28 and TRBJ2-1, the complete variable domain is DVKVTQSSRYLVKRTGEKVFLECVQDMDHENMFWYRQDPGLGLRLIYFSYDVKMKEKGDIPEGYSVSREKKERFSLILESASTNQTSMYLCASRPLSGSSYNEQFFGPGTRLTVL.